This T cell receptor beta chain stems from a study of blood T cell repertoires in COVID-19. Study as a whole: Samples taken during acute and convalescent COVID-19 were collected in the United States, Italy and Spain. The analysed material was cDNA or gDNA that came from T cells, B-cell-depleted T cells, or PBMCs.

Trimming removed 0 bases from V and 5 bases from J, with 13 bases in between. The CDR3 runs to 15 residues. CDR1 and CDR2 from the germline V gene are MNHNY and SVGAGI (reference sequence). Original handling: Reference gene primer amplification in the assay estimated nucleated cell counts. Measured with immunoSEQ multiplex PCR; TCRdb has only the in-frame clones, and not every one. The D gene and trimming were derived from the DNA, and the V and J assignments and clone size from that table. The repertoire consists of roughly 160,000 clones, with 80% to 90% occurring once and the leading ten covering about 8.2%. This clone showed up many times.

The sequencing sample was made of peripheral blood. The TCR sequence derives from a man between 60 and 70 years old with acute or convalescent COVID-19. The chain joins TRBV6-6 to TRBJ1-2; D might be TRBD1 (5 bases). The CDR3 nucleotides are TGTGCCAGCAGTTACTCCCCGGGGGGAAAATATGGCTACACCTTC. Encoded protein: CASSYSPGGKYGYTF.